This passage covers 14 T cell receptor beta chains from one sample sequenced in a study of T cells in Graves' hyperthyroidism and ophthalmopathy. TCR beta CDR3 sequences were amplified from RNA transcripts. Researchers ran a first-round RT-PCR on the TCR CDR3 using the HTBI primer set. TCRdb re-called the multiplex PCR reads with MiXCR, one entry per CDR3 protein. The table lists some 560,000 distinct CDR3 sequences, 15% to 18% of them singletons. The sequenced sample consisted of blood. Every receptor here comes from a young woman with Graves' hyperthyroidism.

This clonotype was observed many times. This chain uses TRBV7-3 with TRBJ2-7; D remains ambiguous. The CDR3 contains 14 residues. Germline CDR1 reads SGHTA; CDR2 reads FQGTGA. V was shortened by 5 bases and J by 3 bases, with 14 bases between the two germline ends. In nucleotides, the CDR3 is TGTGCCAGCAGCCACGGCGGCCCTGACTACGAGCAGTACTTC. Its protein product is CASSHGGPDYEQYF. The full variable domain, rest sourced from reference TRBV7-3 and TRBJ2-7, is GAGVSQTPSNKVTEKGKYVELRCDPISGHTALYWYRQSLGQGPEFLIYFQGTGAADDSGLPNDRFFAVRPEGSVSTLKIQRTERGDSAVYLCASSHGGPDYEQYFGPGTRLTVT.

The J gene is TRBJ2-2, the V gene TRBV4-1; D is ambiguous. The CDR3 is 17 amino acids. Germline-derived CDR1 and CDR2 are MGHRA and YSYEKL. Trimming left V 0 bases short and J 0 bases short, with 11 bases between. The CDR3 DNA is TGCGCCAGCAGCCAAGATAGAGTAGGAGCGAACACCGGGGAGCTGTTTTTT. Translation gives CASSQDRVGANTGELFF.

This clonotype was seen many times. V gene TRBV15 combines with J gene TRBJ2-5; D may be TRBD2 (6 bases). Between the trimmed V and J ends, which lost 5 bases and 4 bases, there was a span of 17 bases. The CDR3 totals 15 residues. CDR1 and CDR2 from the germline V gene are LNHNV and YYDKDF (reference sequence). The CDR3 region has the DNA TGTGCCACCAGCTTTCCGCTGGGAGGAGGAGAGACCCAGTACTTC. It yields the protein CATSFPLGGGETQYF.

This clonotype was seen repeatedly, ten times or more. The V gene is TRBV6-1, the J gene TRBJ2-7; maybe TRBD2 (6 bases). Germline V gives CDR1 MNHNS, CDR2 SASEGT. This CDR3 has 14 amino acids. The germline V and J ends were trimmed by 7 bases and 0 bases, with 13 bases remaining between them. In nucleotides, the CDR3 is TGTGCCAGCAAGGAGGGGTGGTCCTCCTACGAGCAGTACTTC. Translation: CASKEGWSSYEQYF.

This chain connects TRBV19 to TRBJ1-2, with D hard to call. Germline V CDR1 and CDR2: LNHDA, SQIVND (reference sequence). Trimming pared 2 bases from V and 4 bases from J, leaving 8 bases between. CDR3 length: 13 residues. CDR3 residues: CASSIRHVYGYTF. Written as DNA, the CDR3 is TGTGCCAGTAGTATACGCCACGTCTATGGCTACACCTTC.

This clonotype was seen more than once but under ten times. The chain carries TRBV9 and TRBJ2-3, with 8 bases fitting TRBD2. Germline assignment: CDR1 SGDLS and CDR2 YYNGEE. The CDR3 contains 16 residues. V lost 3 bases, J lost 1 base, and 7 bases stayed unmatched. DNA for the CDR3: TGTGCCAGCAGCGCGTATCTAGCGGGCCGCACAGATACGCAGTATTTT. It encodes CASSAYLAGRTDTQYF.

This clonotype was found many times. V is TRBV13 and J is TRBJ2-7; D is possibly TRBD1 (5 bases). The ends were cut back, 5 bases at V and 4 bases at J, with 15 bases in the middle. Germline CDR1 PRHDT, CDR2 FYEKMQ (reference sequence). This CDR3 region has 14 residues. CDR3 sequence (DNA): TGTGCCAGCAGCCCGCGAACACAGGCATACGAGCAGTACTTC. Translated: CASSPRTQAYEQYF.

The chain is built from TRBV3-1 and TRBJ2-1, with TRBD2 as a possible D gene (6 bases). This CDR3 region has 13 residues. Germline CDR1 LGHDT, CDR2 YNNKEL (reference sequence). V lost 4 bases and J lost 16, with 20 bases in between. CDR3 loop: CASSLSGGTDIFF. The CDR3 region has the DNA TGTGCCAGCAGCCTCTCCGGTGGGACTGATATCTTCTTC.

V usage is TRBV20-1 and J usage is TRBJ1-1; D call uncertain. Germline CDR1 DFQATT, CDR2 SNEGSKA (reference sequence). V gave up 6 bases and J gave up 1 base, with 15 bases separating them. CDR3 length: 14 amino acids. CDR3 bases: TGCAGTGCCGATAGCCGGGCGGGGAACACTGAAGCTTTCTTT. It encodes CSADSRAGNTEAFF.

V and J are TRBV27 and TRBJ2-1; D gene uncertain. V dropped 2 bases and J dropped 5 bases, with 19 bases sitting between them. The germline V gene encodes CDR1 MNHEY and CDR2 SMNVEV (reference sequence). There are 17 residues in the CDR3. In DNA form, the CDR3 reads TGTGCCAGCAGTTTAACCCTGCGAATCCTAGAAAACAATGAGCAGTTCTTC. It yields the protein CASSLTLRILENNEQFF.

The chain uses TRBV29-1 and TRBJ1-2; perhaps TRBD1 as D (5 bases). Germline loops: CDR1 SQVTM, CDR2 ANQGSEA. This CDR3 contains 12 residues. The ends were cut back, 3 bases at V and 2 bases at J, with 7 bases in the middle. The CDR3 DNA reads TGCAGCGTTGACAGGGCCAACTATGGCTACACCTTC. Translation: CSVDRANYGYTF.

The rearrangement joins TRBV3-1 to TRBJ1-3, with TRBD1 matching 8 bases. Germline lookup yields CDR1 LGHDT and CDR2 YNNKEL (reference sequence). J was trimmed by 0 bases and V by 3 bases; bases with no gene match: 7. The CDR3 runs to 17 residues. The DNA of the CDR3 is TGTGCCAGCAGCCAGGCGACAGGGGATCCCTCTGGAAACACCATATATTTT. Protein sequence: CASSQATGDPSGNTIYF. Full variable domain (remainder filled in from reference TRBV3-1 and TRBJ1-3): DTAVSQTPKYLVTQMGNDKSIKCEQNLGHDTMYWYKQDSKKFLKIMFSYNNKELIINETVPNRFSPKSPDKAHLNLHINSLELGDSAVYFCASSQATGDPSGNTIYFGEGSWLTVV.

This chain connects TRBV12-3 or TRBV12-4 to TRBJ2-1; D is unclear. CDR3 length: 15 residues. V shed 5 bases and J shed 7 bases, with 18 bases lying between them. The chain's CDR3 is CASSGVVSARNEQFF. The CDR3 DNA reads TGTGCCAGCAGTGGGGTAGTCTCGGCTCGGAATGAGCAGTTCTTC.

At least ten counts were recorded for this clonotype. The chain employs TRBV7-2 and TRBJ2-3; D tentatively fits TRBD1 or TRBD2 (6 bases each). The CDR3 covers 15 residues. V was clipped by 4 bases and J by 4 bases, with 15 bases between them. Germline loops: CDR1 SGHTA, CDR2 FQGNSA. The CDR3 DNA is TGTGCCAGCAGCTCGGGGGCGCTTCTTCCAGATACGCAGTATTTT. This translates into CASSSGALLPDTQYF.